This T cell receptor (beta chain) was identified in a study of OX40 agonist ivuxolimab in advanced cancers. The wider study: Partial responses were achieved by three patients, of whom one had hepatocellular carcinoma and two had cutaneous melanoma. The study's findings and limits: Among some nonresponders, normalized T-cell clonal expansion was also low.

A note on this clone: What it binds is not known.

This CDR3 contains 14 residues. Trimming stripped 4 bases from V and 0 bases from J, with 7 bases between. The germline V gene has CDR1 SGHRS and CDR2 YFSETQ. Here immunoSEQ multiplex PCR was the method, and the copy in TCRdb shows in-frame clones only, minus some. In the table there are about 30,000 clones, 79% of which are singletons. This sample comprised CD4+ or CD8+ T cells sorted from blood, obtained in a trial of the OX40 agonist ivuxolimab. The rearrangement joins TRBV5-1 to TRBJ2-2; D is ambiguous. This clonotype was sampled from an adult with an advanced solid tumor such as melanoma, head and neck, liver or kidney cancer. In DNA form, the CDR3 reads TGCGCCAGCAGCGCGGATCCGAACACCGGGGAGCTGTTTTTT. This translates into CASSADPNTGELFF.